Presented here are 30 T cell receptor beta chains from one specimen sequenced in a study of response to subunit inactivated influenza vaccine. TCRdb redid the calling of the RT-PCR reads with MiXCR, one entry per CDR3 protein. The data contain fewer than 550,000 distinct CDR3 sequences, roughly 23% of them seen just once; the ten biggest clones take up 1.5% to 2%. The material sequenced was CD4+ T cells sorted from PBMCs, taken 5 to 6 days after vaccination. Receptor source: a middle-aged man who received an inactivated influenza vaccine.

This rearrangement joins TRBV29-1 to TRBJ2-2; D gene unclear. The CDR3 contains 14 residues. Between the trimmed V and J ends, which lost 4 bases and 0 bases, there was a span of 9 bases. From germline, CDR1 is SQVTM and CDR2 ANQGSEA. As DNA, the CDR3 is TGCAGCGTTGCGGGTCTCGCGAACACCGGGGAGCTGTTTTTT. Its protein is CSVAGLANTGELFF.

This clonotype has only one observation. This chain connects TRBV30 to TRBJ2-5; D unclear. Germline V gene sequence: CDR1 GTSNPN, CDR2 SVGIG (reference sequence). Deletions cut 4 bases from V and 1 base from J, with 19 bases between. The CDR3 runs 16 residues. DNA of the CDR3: TGTGCCTGGATTCCCTCGGACGGAGAACCCCAAGAGACCCAGTACTTC. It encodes CAWIPSDGEPQETQYF.

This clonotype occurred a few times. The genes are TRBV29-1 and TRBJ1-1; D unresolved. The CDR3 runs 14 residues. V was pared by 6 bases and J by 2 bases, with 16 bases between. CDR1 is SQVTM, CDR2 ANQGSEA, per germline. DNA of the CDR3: TGCAGCGTAGCTAAGATCTTACATAACACTGAAGCTTTCTTT. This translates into CSVAKILHNTEAFF. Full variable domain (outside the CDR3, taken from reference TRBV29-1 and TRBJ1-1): SAVISQKPSRDICQRGTSLTIQCQVDSQVTMMFWYRQQPGQSLTLIATANQGSEATYESGFVIDKFPISRPNLTFSTLTVSNMSPEDSSIYLCSVAKILHNTEAFFGQGTRLTVV.

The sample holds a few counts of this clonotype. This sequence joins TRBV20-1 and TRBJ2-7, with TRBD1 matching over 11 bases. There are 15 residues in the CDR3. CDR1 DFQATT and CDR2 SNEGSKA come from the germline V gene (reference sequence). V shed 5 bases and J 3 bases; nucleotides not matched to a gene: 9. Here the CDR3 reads CSAHARDRGFYEQYF. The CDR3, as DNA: TGCAGTGCTCATGCCAGGGACAGGGGGTTCTACGAGCAGTACTTC.

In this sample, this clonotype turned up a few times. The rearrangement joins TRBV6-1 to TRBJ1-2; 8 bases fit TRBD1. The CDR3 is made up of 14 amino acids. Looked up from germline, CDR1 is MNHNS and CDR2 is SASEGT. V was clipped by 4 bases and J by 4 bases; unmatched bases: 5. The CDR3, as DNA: TGTGCCAGCAGTGTCCGGGACAGGCCCTATGGCTACACCTTC. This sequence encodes CASSVRDRPYGYTF.

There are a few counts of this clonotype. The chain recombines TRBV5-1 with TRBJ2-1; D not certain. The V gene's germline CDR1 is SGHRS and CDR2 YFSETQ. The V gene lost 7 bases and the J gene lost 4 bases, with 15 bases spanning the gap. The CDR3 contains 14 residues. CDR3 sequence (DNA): TGCGCCAGCTTTCCGGGTATGGGTTACAATGAGCAGTTCTTC. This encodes CASFPGMGYNEQFF.

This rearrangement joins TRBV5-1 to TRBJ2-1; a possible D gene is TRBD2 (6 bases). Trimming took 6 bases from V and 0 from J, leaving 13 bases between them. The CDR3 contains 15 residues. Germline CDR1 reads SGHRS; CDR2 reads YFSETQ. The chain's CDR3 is CASNRDLYSYNEQFF. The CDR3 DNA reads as TGCGCCAGCAACCGGGACTTGTACTCCTACAATGAGCAGTTCTTC.

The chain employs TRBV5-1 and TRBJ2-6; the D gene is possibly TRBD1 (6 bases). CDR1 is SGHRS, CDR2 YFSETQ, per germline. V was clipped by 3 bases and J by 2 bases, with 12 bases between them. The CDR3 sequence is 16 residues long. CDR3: CASSSGEWAGANVLTF. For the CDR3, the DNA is TGCGCCAGCAGCTCAGGGGAGTGGGCTGGGGCCAACGTCCTGACTTTC.

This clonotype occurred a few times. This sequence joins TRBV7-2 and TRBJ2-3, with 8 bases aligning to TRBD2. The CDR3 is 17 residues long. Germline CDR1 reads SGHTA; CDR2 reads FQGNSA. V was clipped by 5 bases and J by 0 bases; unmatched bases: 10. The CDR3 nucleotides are TGTGCCAGCAGCCAACTCGGGACTAGATCTAGCACAGATACGCAGTATTTT. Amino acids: CASSQLGTRSSTDTQYF.

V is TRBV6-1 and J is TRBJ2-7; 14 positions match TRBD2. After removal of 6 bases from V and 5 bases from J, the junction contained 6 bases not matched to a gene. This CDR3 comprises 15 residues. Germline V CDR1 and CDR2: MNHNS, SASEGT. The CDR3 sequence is CASRPGLAGAHEQYF. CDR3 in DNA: TGTGCCAGCAGACCGGGACTAGCGGGAGCCCACGAGCAGTACTTC.

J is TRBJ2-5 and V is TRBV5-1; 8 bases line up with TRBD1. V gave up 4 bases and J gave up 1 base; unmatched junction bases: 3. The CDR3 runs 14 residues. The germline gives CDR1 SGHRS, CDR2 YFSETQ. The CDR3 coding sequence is TGCGCCAGCAGCCAGGACAGGGTCCAAGAGACCCAGTACTTC. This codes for CASSQDRVQETQYF.

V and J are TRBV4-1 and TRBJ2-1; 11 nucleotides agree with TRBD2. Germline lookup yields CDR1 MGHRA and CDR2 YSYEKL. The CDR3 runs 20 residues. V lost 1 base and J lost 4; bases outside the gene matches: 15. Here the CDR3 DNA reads TGCGCCAGCAGCCAAGGTGGAGTCACTAGCGGGAGAAGCTTTTACAATGAGCAGTTCTTC. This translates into CASSQGGVTSGRSFYNEQFF.

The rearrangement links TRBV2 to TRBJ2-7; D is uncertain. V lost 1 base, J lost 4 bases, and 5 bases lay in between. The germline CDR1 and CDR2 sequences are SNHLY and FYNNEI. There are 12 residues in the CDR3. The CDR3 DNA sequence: TGTGCCAGCAGTGAAGAGGTTTACGAGCAGTACTTC. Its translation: CASSEEVYEQYF.

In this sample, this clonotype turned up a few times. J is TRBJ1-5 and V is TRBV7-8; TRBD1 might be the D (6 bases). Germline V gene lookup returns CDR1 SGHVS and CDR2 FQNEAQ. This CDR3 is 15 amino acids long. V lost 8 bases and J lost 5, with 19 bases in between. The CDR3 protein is CASRPDGGLYQPQHF. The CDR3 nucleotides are TGTGCCAGCCGTCCGGATGGGGGCCTTTATCAGCCCCAGCATTTT.

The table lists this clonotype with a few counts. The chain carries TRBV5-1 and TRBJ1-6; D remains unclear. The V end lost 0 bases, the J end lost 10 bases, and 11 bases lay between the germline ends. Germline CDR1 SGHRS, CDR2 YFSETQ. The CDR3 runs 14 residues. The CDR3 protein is CASSLVGKGSPLHF. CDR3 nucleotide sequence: TGCGCCAGCAGCTTGGTAGGGAAGGGATCACCCCTCCACTTT.

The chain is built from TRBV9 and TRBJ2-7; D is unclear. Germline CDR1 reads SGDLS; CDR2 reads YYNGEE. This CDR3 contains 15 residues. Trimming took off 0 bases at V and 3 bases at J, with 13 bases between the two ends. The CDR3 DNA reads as TGTGCCAGCAGCGTAGGGGGTCCATCTAACTACGAGCAGTACTTC. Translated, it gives CASSVGGPSNYEQYF.

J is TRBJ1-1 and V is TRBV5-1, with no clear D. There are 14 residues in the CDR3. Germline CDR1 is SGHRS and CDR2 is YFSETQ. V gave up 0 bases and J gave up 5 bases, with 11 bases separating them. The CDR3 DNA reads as TGCGCCAGCAGCTTGGCTACCGAGGGTACTGAAGCTTTCTTT. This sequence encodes CASSLATEGTEAFF. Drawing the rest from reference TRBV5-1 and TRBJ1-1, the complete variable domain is KAGVTQTPRYLIKTRGQQVTLSCSPISGHRSVSWYQQTPGQGLQFLFEYFSETQRNKGNFPGRFSGRQFSNSRSEMNVSTLELGDSALYLCASSLATEGTEAFFGQGTRLTVV.

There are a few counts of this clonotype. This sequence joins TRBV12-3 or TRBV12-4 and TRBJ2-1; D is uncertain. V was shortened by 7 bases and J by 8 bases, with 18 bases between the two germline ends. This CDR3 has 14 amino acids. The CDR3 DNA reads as TGTGCCAGCATTAGATCCGGCGAGGCGGATGAGCAGTTCTTC. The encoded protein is CASIRSGEADEQFF.

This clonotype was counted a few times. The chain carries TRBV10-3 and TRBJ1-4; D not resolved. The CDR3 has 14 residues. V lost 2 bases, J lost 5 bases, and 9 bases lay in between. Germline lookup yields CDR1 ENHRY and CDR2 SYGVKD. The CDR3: CAISEGRLNEKLFF. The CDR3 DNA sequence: TGTGCCATCAGTGAGGGACGCCTAAATGAAAAACTGTTTTTT.

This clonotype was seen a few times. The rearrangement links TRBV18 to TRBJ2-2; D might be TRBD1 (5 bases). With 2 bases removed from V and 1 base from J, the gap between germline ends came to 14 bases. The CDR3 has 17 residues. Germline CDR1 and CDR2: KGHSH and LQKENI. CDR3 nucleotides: TGTGCCAGCTCACCATCCTTGGGGCGCCGGAACACCGGGGAGCTGTTTTTT. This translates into CASSPSLGRRNTGELFF.

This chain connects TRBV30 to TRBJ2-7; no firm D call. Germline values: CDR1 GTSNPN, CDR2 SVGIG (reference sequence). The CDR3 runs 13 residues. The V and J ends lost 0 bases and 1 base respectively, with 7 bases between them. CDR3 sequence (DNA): TGTGCCTGGAGTGTACGCAGATCCTACGAGCAGTACTTC. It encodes CAWSVRRSYEQYF.

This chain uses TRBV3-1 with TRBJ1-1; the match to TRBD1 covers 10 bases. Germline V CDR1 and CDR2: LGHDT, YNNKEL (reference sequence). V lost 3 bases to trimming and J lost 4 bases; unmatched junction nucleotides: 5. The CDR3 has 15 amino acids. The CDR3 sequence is CASSQADRGGTEAFF. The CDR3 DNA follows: TGTGCCAGCAGCCAGGCGGACAGGGGGGGCACTGAAGCTTTCTTT. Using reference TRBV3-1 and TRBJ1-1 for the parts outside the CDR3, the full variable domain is DTAVSQTPKYLVTQMGNDKSIKCEQNLGHDTMYWYKQDSKKFLKIMFSYNNKELIINETVPNRFSPKSPDKAHLNLHINSLELGDSAVYFCASSQADRGGTEAFFGQGTRLTVV.

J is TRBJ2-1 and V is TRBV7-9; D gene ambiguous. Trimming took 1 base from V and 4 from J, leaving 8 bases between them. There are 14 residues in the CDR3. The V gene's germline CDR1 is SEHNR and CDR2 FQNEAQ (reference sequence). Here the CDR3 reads CASSLEYGYNEQFF. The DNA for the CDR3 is TGTGCCAGCAGCTTAGAGTACGGGTACAATGAGCAGTTCTTC.

CDR3 sequence reads: CASTFPSTSEAFF. The DNA of the CDR3 is TGTGCCAGCACTTTCCCCTCGACCTCGGAAGCTTTCTTT. The chain combines TRBV28 with TRBJ1-1; no firm D call. Germline CDR1 reads MDHEN; CDR2 reads SYDVKM. V lost 7 bases and J 8 bases, leaving 17 bases between the germline ends. This CDR3 region has 13 residues.

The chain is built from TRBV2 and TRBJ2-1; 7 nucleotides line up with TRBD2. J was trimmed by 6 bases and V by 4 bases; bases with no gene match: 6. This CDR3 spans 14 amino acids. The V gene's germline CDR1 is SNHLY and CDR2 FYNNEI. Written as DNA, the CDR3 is TGTGCCAGCAGTGGGGTAGCGGGTTTCAATGAGCAGTTCTTC. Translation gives CASSGVAGFNEQFF.

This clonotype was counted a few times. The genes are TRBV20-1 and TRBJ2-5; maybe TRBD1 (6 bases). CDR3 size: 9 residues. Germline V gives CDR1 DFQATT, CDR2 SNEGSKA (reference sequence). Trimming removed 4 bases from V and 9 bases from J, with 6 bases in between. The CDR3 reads CSAKGAQYF. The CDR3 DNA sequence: TGCAGTGCTAAGGGGGCCCAGTACTTC.

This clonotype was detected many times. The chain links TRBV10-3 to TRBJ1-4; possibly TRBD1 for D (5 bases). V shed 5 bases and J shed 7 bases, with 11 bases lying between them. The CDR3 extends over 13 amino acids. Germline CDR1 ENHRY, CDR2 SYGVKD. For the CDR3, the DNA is TGTGCCATCAGTCCTTCGGGGGGTGAAAAACTGTTTTTT. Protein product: CAISPSGGEKLFF.

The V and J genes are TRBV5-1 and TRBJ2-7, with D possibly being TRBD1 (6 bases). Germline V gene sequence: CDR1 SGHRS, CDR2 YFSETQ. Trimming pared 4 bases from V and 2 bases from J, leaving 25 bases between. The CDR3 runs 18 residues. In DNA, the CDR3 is TGCGCCAGCAGCGCCAGACCCACCGGGGACAAGGATGCCTACGAGCAGTACTTC. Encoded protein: CASSARPTGDKDAYEQYF.

The CDR3 protein is CSVGGREIGTQYF. The CDR3, as DNA: TGCAGCGTTGGCGGCAGAGAGATCGGGACCCAGTACTTC. V usage is TRBV29-1 and J usage is TRBJ2-5; D is unclear. The CDR3 extends over 13 amino acids. Germline V gene data show CDR1 as SQVTM and CDR2 as ANQGSEA. Trimming stripped 4 bases from V and 7 bases from J, with 16 bases between.

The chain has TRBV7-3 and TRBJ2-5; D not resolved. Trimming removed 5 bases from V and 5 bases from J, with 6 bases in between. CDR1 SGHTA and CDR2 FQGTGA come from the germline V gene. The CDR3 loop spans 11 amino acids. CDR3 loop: CASSPWETQYF. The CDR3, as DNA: TGTGCCAGCAGCCCCTGGGAGACCCAGTACTTC.